This TCR beta chain was recovered during a study of CD8+CD57+ T cells in acquired aplastic anemia. The wider study: Roughly 3.2 ug was the average amount of DNA from sorted CD4+ and CD8+ cells. Study-wide results and limits: In CD8+ cells, Simpson's diversity showed no significant difference between patients and controls.

For sequencing, patients were chosen who had shown expansion of CD8+CD57+ cells by flow cytometry. CDR3 length: 13 residues. Germline V gene lookup returns CDR1 SGHRS and CDR2 YFSETQ. V dropped 5 bases and J dropped 4 bases, with 12 bases sitting between them. Genomic DNA served as template for TCR beta VDJ and CDR3 profiling. MiXCR, run by TCRdb on the reads, gives a single entry per CDR3 protein. Counted here are just over 40,000 distinct CDR3 sequences, roughly two thirds occurring once; the ten biggest clones make up 45% to 75%. This clonotype appeared once. The target antigen is unknown. The J gene is TRBJ1-2, the V gene TRBV5-1; possibly TRBD1 for D (5 bases). Specimen: sorted CD4+, CD8+, or CD8+CD57+ T cells (not recorded which) from PBMCs. The origin of this receptor is a human donor with aplastic anemia. DNA for the CDR3: TGCGCCAGCAGTCCAGGGCAGCCCTATGGCTACACCTTC. This gives the protein CASSPGQPYGYTF.